One sample yielded the 14 T cell receptor beta chains listed below, sequenced in a study of human T cells and chemical hapten exposure. Noted time point: healthy volunteer bleed at 2 weeks. Researchers extracted total RNA from unfractionated whole blood. TCRdb used MiXCR to reprocess the RACE reads, holding one entry per CDR3 protein. This table has 80,000 to 100,000 distinct CDR3 sequences, about 8.8% appearing once. The sample taken for sequencing was whole blood. The receptors stem from a female donor in good health. Some clones in this sample may be carry-over from other donors' samples.

V gene TRBV25-1 combines with J gene TRBJ2-3, with 10 bases fitting TRBD2. CDR1 MGHDK and CDR2 SYGVNS come from the germline V gene. There are 15 residues in the CDR3. Trimming removed 2 bases from V and 4 bases from J; junction bases left unmatched: 3. CDR3 sequence: CASSEEAGGADTQYF. The DNA for the CDR3 is TGTGCCAGCAGTGAAGAAGCGGGAGGGGCAGATACGCAGTATTTT.

In this sample, this clonotype turned up many times. The chain joins TRBV7-9 to TRBJ1-6; 11 bases are shared with TRBD1. The CDR3 consists of 15 residues. Trimming removed 7 bases from V and 9 bases from J; junction bases left unmatched: 8. In germline, CDR1 is SEHNR, CDR2 FQNEAQ (reference sequence). CDR3 amino acids: CASKGTGGYGSPLHF. CDR3 sequence (DNA): TGTGCCAGCAAGGGGACAGGGGGATACGGTTCACCCCTCCACTTT.

The chain couples TRBV14 to TRBJ2-1; the match to TRBD2 covers 10 bases. V was clipped by 6 bases and J by 16 bases; unmatched bases: 36. Looked up from germline, CDR1 is SGHDN and CDR2 is FVKESK. The CDR3 consists of 21 residues. CDR3 bases: TGTGCCAGCAGTCAACAGGGTGGGCCATCGCTAGCGGGAGAAGTTGTGGTGTGTTGCTTCTTC. Translation: CASSQQGGPSLAGEVVVCCFF.

This clonotype was counted many times. V gene TRBV7-2 combines with J gene TRBJ2-1, with D perhaps assigned TRBD1 or TRBD2 (6 bases each). Trimming stripped 3 bases from V and 9 bases from J, with 9 bases between. The CDR3 extends over 12 amino acids. From germline, CDR1 is SGHTA and CDR2 FQGNSA. The CDR3 nucleotides read TGTGCCAGCAGCTTGGGGGGCCGTGAGCAGTTCTTC. Amino acids: CASSLGGREQFF.

The V gene is TRBV12-3 or TRBV12-4, the J gene TRBJ2-3; 8 positions agree with TRBD1. This CDR3 is built from 12 residues. The J segment lost 4 bases and the V segment lost 7 bases, leaving 1 base of the junction unmatched. CDR3 sequence: CASKDRADTQYF. The CDR3 bases are TGTGCCAGCAAGGACAGGGCAGATACGCAGTATTTT.

This clonotype turned up a few times. The chain combines TRBV28 with TRBJ2-7, with 12 bases matching TRBD2. Germline V gene lookup returns CDR1 MDHEN and CDR2 SYDVKM. The CDR3 totals 22 residues. Germline trimming cut 6 bases from V and 4 bases from J; bases unmatched to any gene: 28. Here the CDR3 DNA reads TGTGCCAGCAGGGGAACTTCGGGAGGGGGGACTAGCGGGCAACTTACCCTTTACGAGCAGTACTTC. Protein: CASRGTSGGGTSGQLTLYEQYF.

This clonotype was recorded many times. The chain combines TRBV6-1 with TRBJ2-7, with a weak D call TRBD1 (5 bases). CDR3 length equals 11 residues. Per germline, CDR1 MNHNS and CDR2 SASEGT. With 8 bases removed from V and 6 bases from J, the gap between germline ends came to 11 bases. DNA of the CDR3: TGTGCCAGCGGGGCCATTTCCGAGCAGTACTTC. It specifies CASGAISEQYF.

This clonotype has more than one count but fewer than ten. J is TRBJ1-1 and V is TRBV10-3; D is perhaps TRBD1 (5 bases). The CDR3 has 13 amino acids. The V end lost 4 bases, the J end lost 3 bases, and 9 bases lay between the germline ends. Germline assignment: CDR1 ENHRY and CDR2 SYGVKD. The CDR3 sequence is CAISGGEYTEAFF. For the CDR3, the DNA is TGTGCCATCAGTGGAGGGGAGTACACTGAAGCTTTCTTT.

This clonotype has ten or more counts. The chain's CDR3 is CSARDETLSDTGELFF. The CDR3 DNA sequence: TGCAGTGCTAGAGATGAGACTTTATCCGACACCGGGGAGCTGTTTTTT. The genes are TRBV20-1 and TRBJ2-2; D unclear. The length of the CDR3 is 16 residues. Germline lookup yields CDR1 DFQATT and CDR2 SNEGSKA (reference sequence). Between the trimmed V and J ends, which lost 0 bases and 3 bases, there was a span of 14 bases.

The table lists this clonotype with many counts. The gene calls are TRBV7-2 and TRBJ2-3; D unresolved. The CDR3 totals 14 residues. Looked up from germline, CDR1 is SGHTA and CDR2 is FQGNSA. Trimming removed 5 bases from V and 0 bases from J, with 9 bases in between. CDR3 sequence reads: CASSLPFSTDTQYF. The CDR3 DNA reads TGTGCCAGCAGCCTGCCCTTTAGCACAGATACGCAGTATTTT.

This clonotype was counted a few times. The chain has TRBV7-6 and TRBJ1-4; TRBD1 matches at 7 bases. This CDR3 has 16 amino acids. In germline, CDR1 is SGHVS, CDR2 FNYEAQ. Trimming at V came to 2 bases and at J to 5 bases, leaving 8 bases not matched to a gene. The CDR3 is CASSLRGGSTNEKLFF. In nucleotides, the CDR3 is TGTGCCAGCAGCTTACGAGGGGGCAGTACGAATGAAAAACTGTTTTTT. The variable domain in full, completed from reference TRBV7-6 and TRBJ1-4, reads GAGVSQSPRYKVTKRGQDVALRCDPISGHVSLYWYRQALGQGPEFLTYFNYEAQQDKSGLPNDRFSAERPEGSISTLTIQRTEQRDSAMYRCASSLRGGSTNEKLFFGSGTQLSVL.

In this sample, this clonotype turned up a few times. The CDR3 loop is CASGGGGAGGYEQYF. The CDR3 region has the DNA TGTGCCAGCGGGGGGGGAGGGGCGGGAGGATACGAGCAGTACTTC. This chain uses TRBV28 with TRBJ2-7; TRBD2 matches at 8 bases. Trimming cost V 8 bases and J 4 bases; bases outside gene matches: 13. CDR1 MDHEN and CDR2 SYDVKM come from the germline V gene. The CDR3 runs 15 residues.

This clonotype appeared a few times. The V and J genes are TRBV6-2 or TRBV6-3 and TRBJ2-1, with 9 positions matching TRBD2. The CDR3 loop spans 15 amino acids. From germline, CDR1 is MNHEY and CDR2 SVGEGT. Trimming removed 2 bases from V and 4 bases from J; junction bases left unmatched: 3. The chain's CDR3 is CASSYASGVYNEQFF. The CDR3 DNA sequence: TGTGCCAGCAGTTACGCTAGCGGGGTATACAATGAGCAGTTCTTC.

The chain links TRBV12-3 or TRBV12-4 to TRBJ1-3; weak D call: TRBD1 (5 bases). The CDR3 is made up of 15 amino acids. The V gene lost 7 bases and the J gene lost 0 bases, with 13 bases spanning the gap. The CDR3 nucleotides are TGTGCCAGCATCAGCGGGGCCTACTCTGGAAACACCATATATTTT. The encoded protein is CASISGAYSGNTIYF.